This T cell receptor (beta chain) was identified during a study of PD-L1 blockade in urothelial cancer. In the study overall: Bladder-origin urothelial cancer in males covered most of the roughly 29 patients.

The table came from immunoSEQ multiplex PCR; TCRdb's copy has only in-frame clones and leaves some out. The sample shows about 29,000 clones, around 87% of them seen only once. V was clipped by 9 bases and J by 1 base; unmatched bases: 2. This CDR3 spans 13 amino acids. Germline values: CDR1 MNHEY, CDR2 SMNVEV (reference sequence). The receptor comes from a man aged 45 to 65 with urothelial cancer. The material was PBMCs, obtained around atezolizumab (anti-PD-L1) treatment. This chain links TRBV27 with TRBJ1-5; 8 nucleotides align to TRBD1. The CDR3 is CASRQGSNQPQHF. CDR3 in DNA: TGTGCCAGTCGACAGGGGAGCAATCAGCCCCAGCATTTT.